These T cell receptor beta chains were read from a single sample in a study of blood T cell repertoires in COVID-19. Method: immunoSEQ multiplex PCR; TCRdb's copy keeps in-frame clones and lacks some. Altogether 190,000 or so clones are present, roughly 80% being singletons, with the ten largest covering 12%. Sequencing was carried out using PBMCs or T cells enriched from blood (not recorded which). The receptors shown here come from a man in his forties who had recovered from COVID-19. The CDR3 runs from the conserved cysteine through the conserved F or W. Each record gives: J gene, D gene, V gene, clone size, CDR3 DNA, CDR3 protein. D genes are given only for firm matches. Some rows have no size entry. The others give once, few or many, or a class for an expanded clone.

j_gene: TRBJ1-5; d_gene: TRBD1; v_gene: TRBV6-5; abundance: -; CDR3nt: TGTGCCAGCCAAGAAAGAGGACAGGGCAATCAGCCCCAGCATTTT; CDR3aa: CASQERGQGNQPQHF
j_gene: TRBJ2-1; d_gene: TRBD2; v_gene: TRBV9; abundance: -; CDR3nt: TGTGCCAGCAGCGATAGCGGGTACGACTACAATGAGCAGTTCTTC; CDR3aa: CASSDSGYDYNEQFF
j_gene: TRBJ1-6; d_gene: -; v_gene: TRBV2; abundance: -; CDR3nt: TGTGCCAGCAGTGAAAGAGGCGCAAATAATTCACCCCTCCACTTT; CDR3aa: CASSERGANNSPLHF
j_gene: TRBJ1-4; d_gene: -; v_gene: TRBV9; abundance: -; CDR3nt: TGTGCCAGCAGCCGATGGGGGGGTGGAACCGCAACTAATGAAAAACTGTTTTTT; CDR3aa: CASSRWGGGTATNEKLFF
j_gene: TRBJ2-3; d_gene: -; v_gene: TRBV24-1; abundance: -; CDR3nt: TGTGCCACCAGTGACCCTAAAGCCACAGATACGCAGTATTTT; CDR3aa: CATSDPKATDTQYF
j_gene: TRBJ2-2; d_gene: TRBD2; v_gene: TRBV7-2; abundance: -; CDR3nt: TGTGCCAGCAGCGCCGCAGCGGGAGGGCCCCCCGGGGAGCTGTTTTTT; CDR3aa: CASSAAAGGPPGELFF
j_gene: TRBJ1-2; d_gene: TRBD1; v_gene: TRBV27; abundance: -; CDR3nt: TGTGCCAGCAGTTTATCCGCGGGACAGGGATATGGCTACACCTTC; CDR3aa: CASSLSAGQGYGYTF
j_gene: TRBJ1-5; d_gene: -; v_gene: TRBV2; abundance: -; CDR3nt: TGTGCCAGCAGTGAAAGCTGGGGGGATCAGCCCCAGCATTTT; CDR3aa: CASSESWGDQPQHF
j_gene: TRBJ2-1; d_gene: -; v_gene: TRBV7-3; abundance: -; CDR3nt: TGTGCCAGCAGCGCCCGACTAGGGTCCGACAATGAGCAGTTCTTC; CDR3aa: CASSARLGSDNEQFF
j_gene: TRBJ2-4; d_gene: -; v_gene: TRBV6-5; abundance: -; CDR3nt: TGTGCCAGCAGGCCAGGGTACGTGCCCAAAAACATTCAGTACTTC; CDR3aa: CASRPGYVPKNIQYF
j_gene: TRBJ1-1; d_gene: TRBD1; v_gene: TRBV9; abundance: -; CDR3nt: TGTGTCAGCAGCACGGACAGGGGGGCCACTGAAGCTTTCTTT; CDR3aa: CVSSTDRGATEAFF
j_gene: TRBJ2-6; d_gene: -; v_gene: TRBV19; abundance: -; CDR3nt: TGTGCCAGTCAGTATTGGGCCTCTGGGGCCAACGTCCTGACTTTC; CDR3aa: CASQYWASGANVLTF
j_gene: TRBJ2-2; d_gene: TRBD2; v_gene: TRBV28; abundance: once; CDR3nt: TGTGCCAGCAAACAGCGGGAGGGCCGAGAGACCGGGGAGCTGTTTTTT; CDR3aa: CASKQREGRETGELFF